This is a list of T cell receptor beta chains from one sample in a study of cytomegalovirus exposure and HLA in healthy donors. Sequencing used immunoSEQ multiplex PCR; TCRdb keeps in-frame clones, though not all of them. The data hold over 100,000 clones, with around 64% observed a single time. Material: PBMCs. Source of these receptors: a woman aged 25-40 years in good health and CMV-seronegative. Each CDR3 is given with its conserved first and last residue. D genes are given only for firm matches. Size is omitted from some rows. Given values are once, few, many or a class for expanded clones.

TRBJ2-3,TRBV5-4,few,NA,14,CASSFGSVADTQYF,TGTGCCAGCAGCTTCGGGAGTGTGGCAGATACGCAGTATTTT
TRBJ2-5,TRBV5-1,NA,NA,13,CASSLAVQETQYF,TGCGCCAGCAGCTTGGCGGTCCAAGAGACCCAGTACTTC
TRBJ2-7,TRBV6-1,few,TRBD1,15,CASSEAWTGFYEQYF,TGTGCCAGCAGTGAAGCCTGGACAGGATTCTACGAGCAGTACTTC
TRBJ1-2,TRBV5-1,NA,TRBD1,13,CASNLQGADGYTF,TGCGCCAGCAACTTACAGGGGGCGGATGGCTACACCTTC
TRBJ1-2,TRBV18,NA,NA,13,CASSLLSLDGYTF,TGTGCCAGCTCACTGCTCAGTCTGGATGGCTACACCTTC
TRBJ2-1,TRBV5-1,few,TRBD2,17,CASSSPTVAGSYNEQFF,TGCGCCAGCAGCTCACCTACGGTAGCGGGGTCCTACAATGAGCAGTTCTTC
TRBJ2-7,TRBV11-2,few,NA,13,CASSQYPPYEQYF,TGTGCCAGCAGCCAGTACCCCCCCTACGAGCAGTACTTC
TRBJ1-1,TRBV4-1,NA,TRBD1,16,CASRATGGRTNTEAFF,TGCGCCAGCAGGGCGACAGGGGGGAGGACGAACACTGAAGCTTTCTTT
TRBJ1-5,TRBV7-2,NA,NA,15,CASSLGHGSNQPQHF,TGTGCCAGCAGCTTGGGACACGGAAGCAATCAGCCCCAGCATTTT
TRBJ2-1,TRBV27,NA,TRBD2,15,CASMGELAGNNEQFF,TGTGCCAGCATGGGTGAACTAGCGGGGAACAATGAGCAGTTCTTC
TRBJ2-7,TRBV15,NA,TRBD1,13,CATSVRDRGEQYF,TGTGCCACCAGCGTACGGGACAGGGGTGAGCAGTACTTC
TRBJ1-1,TRBV20-1,NA,NA,11,CSARARTEAFF,TGCAGTGCTAGAGCGAGGACTGAAGCTTTCTTT
TRBJ1-4,TRBV27,few,NA,13,CASSPGGAEKLFF,TGTGCCAGCAGTCCCGGGGGGGCTGAAAAACTGTTTTTT
TRBJ1-1,TRBV10-1,NA,NA,13,CASSESEVTEAFF,TGCGCCAGCAGTGAGTCGGAGGTAACTGAAGCTTTCTTT
TRBJ1-5,TRBV7-9,NA,NA,17,CASSLGSWGQGNQPQHF,TGTGCCAGCAGCTTAGGGTCATGGGGGCAGGGCAATCAGCCCCAGCATTTT
TRBJ1-1,TRBV10-3,NA,NA,13,CAISERGYTEAFF,TGTGCCATCAGTGAACGGGGATACACTGAAGCTTTCTTT
TRBJ1-1,TRBV28,NA,TRBD1,15,CASSPTGTVNTEAFF,TGTGCCAGCAGCCCGACCGGGACAGTGAACACTGAAGCTTTCTTT
TRBJ2-1,TRBV7-2,NA,TRBD2,15,CASSLGTSGWNEQFF,TGTGCCAGCAGCTTAGGGACTAGCGGGTGGAATGAGCAGTTCTTC
TRBJ1-4,TRBV28,NA,NA,13,CASSFGPNEKLFF,TGTGCCAGCAGTTTTGGGCCCAATGAAAAACTGTTTTTT
TRBJ2-7,TRBV6-9,NA,TRBD1,12,CASSLTGYEQYF,TGTGCCAGCAGTTTGACAGGGTACGAGCAGTACTTC